The 16 T cell receptor beta chains presented below share a single source sample, sequenced in a study of OX40 agonist ivuxolimab in advanced cancers. The library was made by the immunoSEQ multiplex PCR assay. Imported from immuneACCESS, the table was reduced by TCRdb to in-frame sequences with V and J called. These copies leave out some clones; in studies compared against another copy, an unresolved V gene accounts for under half, and the cause of the remainder is not known. Present in this sample are 60,000 or so clones, around 82% of which were seen just once. Of the sample, less than 0.6% is held by the ten largest clones. The sequenced sample was CD4+ or CD8+ T cells sorted from blood, obtained in a trial of the OX40 agonist ivuxolimab. Every receptor here comes from an adult with an advanced solid tumor such as melanoma, head and neck, liver or kidney cancer.

The chain uses TRBV7-8 and TRBJ1-1; D gene ambiguous. Trimming shortened V by 5 bases and J by 0 bases, and 10 bases separated the two germline ends. The V gene's germline CDR1 is SGHVS and CDR2 FQNEAQ. The CDR3 is 14 residues long. The CDR3 nucleotides are TGTGCCAGCAGCCCCGGACGGTTGAACACTGAAGCTTTCTTT. Amino acids: CASSPGRLNTEAFF.

This clone was seen once. The V call is TRBV15, the J call TRBJ1-1; TRBD1 is a possible D gene (6 bases). The CDR3 runs to 16 residues. CDR1 and CDR2 from the germline V gene are LNHNV and YYDKDF (reference sequence). V was trimmed by 4 bases and J by 1 base, leaving 16 bases between them. Here the CDR3 reads CATSIRDTKPNTEAFF. The CDR3 bases are TGTGCCACCAGCATCCGGGACACGAAACCGAACACTGAAGCTTTCTTT.

This rearrangement joins TRBV28 to TRBJ2-3; D might be TRBD2 (5 bases). The V and J ends lost 4 bases and 4 bases respectively, with 12 bases between them. The germline V gene encodes CDR1 MDHEN and CDR2 SYDVKM. This CDR3 spans 14 amino acids. CDR3 sequence: CASSYGDLSDTQYF. As DNA, the CDR3 is TGTGCCAGCAGTTACGGGGATCTTTCAGATACGCAGTATTTT.

V usage is TRBV5-1 and J usage is TRBJ2-3; 9 bases are a match to TRBD2. The CDR3 contains 16 residues. J was trimmed by 5 bases and V by 4 bases; bases with no gene match: 11. CDR1 is SGHRS and CDR2 is YFSETQ in the germline V gene. The CDR3 nucleotides are TGCGCCAGCAGCCTGACCTCTAGCGGGACGGGAGATACGCAGTATTTT. Protein: CASSLTSSGTGDTQYF.

The chain uses TRBV6-5 and TRBJ1-2; maybe TRBD1 (5 bases). In germline, CDR1 is MNHEY, CDR2 SVGAGI. V lost 0 bases, J lost 5 bases, and 13 bases lay in between. The CDR3 is made up of 15 amino acids. The CDR3 here is CASSYSMYRRYGYTF. Here the CDR3 DNA reads TGTGCCAGCAGTTACTCGATGTACAGGCGATATGGCTACACCTTC.

The chain recombines TRBV11-2 with TRBJ2-1; possible D gene TRBD2, 6 bases. The germline V gene encodes CDR1 SGHAT and CDR2 FQNNGV. V dropped 5 bases and J dropped 7 bases, with 9 bases sitting between them. The CDR3 totals 12 residues. The CDR3 region is CASSPAGNEQFF. The CDR3 DNA sequence: TGTGCCAGCAGCCCCGCGGGGAATGAGCAGTTCTTC.

The chain couples TRBV28 to TRBJ2-7, with 8 bases fitting TRBD2. The CDR3 is made up of 15 amino acids. V gave up 6 bases and J gave up 5 bases; unmatched junction bases: 12. Germline CDR1 MDHEN, CDR2 SYDVKM. The DNA for the CDR3 is TGTGCCAGCAGCCGGGGGGGGCAGGGGAACAACGAGCAGTACTTC. This encodes CASSRGGQGNNEQYF.

V gene TRBV5-1 combines with J gene TRBJ2-2; 7 nucleotides line up with TRBD2. Germline V gives CDR1 SGHRS, CDR2 YFSETQ. This CDR3 has 14 residues. V was clipped by 8 bases and J by 7 bases; unmatched bases: 11. CDR3 loop: CASFGLVEGGELFF. The CDR3 DNA reads as TGCGCCAGTTTCGGACTAGTGGAAGGCGGGGAGCTGTTTTTT.

The chain couples TRBV6-5 to TRBJ2-7; possibly TRBD2 for D (5 bases). The CDR3 is 11 amino acids. The germline gives CDR1 MNHEY, CDR2 SVGAGI. Between the trimmed V and J ends, which lost 5 bases and 6 bases, there was a span of 8 bases. As DNA, the CDR3 is TGTGCCAGCAGTGAAGAGGGCGAGCAGTACTTC. Amino acids: CASSEEGEQYF.

The V gene is TRBV4-1, the J gene TRBJ1-2, with TRBD1 matching 9 bases. Germline V CDR1 and CDR2: MGHRA, YSYEKL. The V gene end was trimmed by 4 bases and the J gene end by 2 bases; junction bases not matched to a gene: 2. This CDR3 is built from 14 residues. CDR3 bases: TGCGCCAGCAGCCTTGGGACAGGGAACTATGGCTACACCTTC. It codes for CASSLGTGNYGYTF.

The chain couples TRBV11-1 to TRBJ1-1, with a weak D call TRBD1 (6 bases). The CDR3 totals 13 residues. Trimming stripped 5 bases from V and 4 bases from J, with 11 bases between. Looked up from germline, CDR1 is SGHAT and CDR2 is FQDESV (reference sequence). CDR3 sequence reads: CASSRGRFTEAFF. The CDR3 DNA follows: TGTGCCAGCAGCAGGGGGAGATTCACTGAAGCTTTCTTT.

The chain employs TRBV7-7 and TRBJ2-3; possibly TRBD2 for D (6 bases). The length of the CDR3 is 15 residues. Trimming took 8 bases from V and 1 from J, leaving 16 bases between them. Germline CDR1 is SSHAT and CDR2 is FNYEAQ (reference sequence). DNA for the CDR3: TGTGCCAGCTCACTTTCTAGCGCCCGCACAGATACGCAGTATTTT. Translated: CASSLSSARTDTQYF.

This chain connects TRBV5-1 to TRBJ1-5; D uncertain. The ends were cut back, 0 bases at V and 7 bases at J, with 14 bases in the middle. This CDR3 region has 15 residues. Germline CDR1 SGHRS, CDR2 YFSETQ. CDR3 protein: CASSLVGLPAQPQHF. The CDR3 DNA follows: TGCGCCAGCAGCTTGGTGGGCCTCCCCGCGCAGCCCCAGCATTTT. The full variable domain, with the rest looked up from reference TRBV5-1 and TRBJ1-5, is KAGVTQTPRYLIKTRGQQVTLSCSPISGHRSVSWYQQTPGQGLQFLFEYFSETQRNKGNFPGRFSGRQFSNSRSEMNVSTLELGDSALYLCASSLVGLPAQPQHFGDGTRLSIL.

This rearrangement joins TRBV6-4 to TRBJ1-5, with TRBD1 matching 7 bases. The CDR3 is 15 amino acids. In germline, CDR1 is MRHNA, CDR2 SNTAGT. V lost 3 bases, J lost 5 bases, and 7 bases stayed unmatched. The CDR3 region has the DNA TGTGCCAGCAGTGAACTACGGGACAGCCATCAGCCCCAGCATTTT. This sequence encodes CASSELRDSHQPQHF.

V usage is TRBV28 and J usage is TRBJ2-1, with 10 bases aligning to TRBD2. Trimming took 2 bases from V and 3 from J; bases not matched to a gene: 10. The germline gives CDR1 MDHEN, CDR2 SYDVKM. This CDR3 has 18 residues. The CDR3 spells CASSLTASGSRFYNEQFF. In DNA form, the CDR3 reads TGTGCCAGCAGTTTAACGGCTAGCGGGAGTCGTTTCTACAATGAGCAGTTCTTC.

The V and J genes are TRBV10-1 and TRBJ1-1, with a tentative D call TRBD1 (6 bases). The CDR3 is made up of 15 amino acids. Trimming pared 5 bases from V and 6 bases from J, leaving 19 bases between. The germline V gene has CDR1 WNHNN and CDR2 SYGVQD (reference sequence). CDR3 nucleotide sequence: TGCGCCAGCAGTAAAACGACAGGTTCGATTTCTGAAGCTTTCTTT. It yields the protein CASSKTTGSISEAFF.